The entry below gives a single TCR beta chain sequence along with its context. Its specificity is unknown. These data are taken from a study of T cells after posttransplantation cyclophosphamide. Study-wide results and caveats: TRB clonality was highly associated with recipient CMV seropositivity and reactivation.

The protocol was immunoSEQ multiplex PCR, while the TCRdb copy is restricted to in-frame clones and leaves out a portion. The sample contains tens of thousands of clones, 90% of which appear only once. Trimming took 6 bases from V and 4 from J; bases not matched to a gene: 10. CDR3 length equals 16 residues. Germline CDR1 reads LNHDA; CDR2 reads SQIVND (reference sequence). Cyclophosphamide on days +3 and +4 followed busulfan-fludarabine conditioning and a marrow graft. The chain joins TRBV19 to TRBJ2-3; TRBD1 agrees at 10 bases. Sequenced material: PBMCs, taken roughly 59 days after allogeneic stem cell transplant with posttransplant cyclophosphamide. The sequence derives from a male patient aged 55 to 69 who received an allogeneic stem cell transplant from a related donor and was CMV-positive. A share of the T cells may be of graft donor origin. The chain's CDR3 is CASRQRTGGSPDTQYF. The CDR3 DNA reads TGTGCCAGTAGACAAAGGACAGGGGGATCTCCAGATACGCAGTATTTT.